This T cell receptor beta chain was sequenced during a study of Ad26.COV2.S vaccination and SARS-CoV-2 variants. Study details: Intramuscular Ad26.COV2.S doses were given once or twice, 56 days apart.

Clones were sequenced by immunoSEQ multiplex PCR, and TCRdb holds only the in-frame ones, with some missing. The sample has some 480,000 clones, 70% to 90% seen once. This sample's treatment: some 20 received Ad26.COV2.S at low or high dose, single or two shots; five or six received placebo; per-sample allocation not given. Sample collection was performed on day 63 after the first vaccine or placebo injection. As its vector, the vaccine had Ad26, which expressed Wuhan-strain SARS-CoV-2 spike. On this clone itself: Antigen specificity is unknown.

Study-wide points: Spike-specific TCR breadth in vaccine recipients exceeded that seen in placebo recipients.

V lost 1 base, J lost 2 bases, and 2 bases stayed unmatched. Germline CDR1 reads SEHNR; CDR2 reads FQNEAQ (reference sequence). This CDR3 spans 15 amino acids. Sample: peripheral blood, taken in a trial of Ad26.COV2.S vaccine versus placebo. The receptor comes from a person aged 18-65 years who received the Ad26.COV2.S COVID-19 vaccine or a placebo. This chain uses TRBV7-9 with TRBJ1-2, with 9 bases that match TRBD1. The CDR3 DNA follows: TGTGCCAGCAGCTTAGGACAGGGGGGGAACTATGGCTACACCTTC. This codes for CASSLGQGGNYGYTF.